The following is a T cell receptor (beta chain) sequence with its context. This entry comes from a study of blood T cell repertoires in COVID-19. Study-wide background: Sources were T cells, B-cell-depleted T cells, or PBMCs; the material itself was cDNA or gDNA.

Some clones are missing from TCRdb's copy, which holds only in-frame ones; the method was immunoSEQ multiplex PCR. Of 51,000 or so clones listed, roughly 86% are singletons. In germline, CDR1 is SGHTA, CDR2 FQGNSA. The V end lost 2 bases, the J end lost 5 bases, and 12 bases lay between the germline ends. This CDR3 comprises 14 residues. The chain carries TRBV7-2 and TRBJ1-1; a possible D gene is TRBD1 (6 bases). Sequencing used peripheral blood. This receptor was identified in a man older than 75 with active or convalescent COVID-19. The CDR3 sequence: CASSLFVGGTEAFF. CDR3 DNA: TGTGCCAGCAGCTTATTCGTAGGGGGAACTGAAGCTTTCTTT.